This T cell receptor beta chain was documented in a study of shared T cell receptors in the human thymus. The CDR3 is 18 amino acids. Germline-derived CDR1 and CDR2 are SGHAT and FQNNGV. Repertoires were generated with immunoSEQ multiplex PCR, while TCRdb's copy carries only in-frame clones and drops some. The table shows roughly 410,000 clones, with over 90% occurring only once. Comment on this clone: A read error may account for a junction end that differs from germline.

The chain couples TRBV11-2 to TRBJ2-3, with 7 bases lining up with TRBD1. Sequencing was performed on thymocytes. The TCR sequence derives from a human donor. CDR3: CASSVEGEKTGDTDTQYF. The CDR3 region has the DNA TGTGCCAGCAGCGTAGAAGGGGAGAAAACAGGGGACACAGATACGCAGTATTTT.